This T cell receptor beta chain was found in a study of blood T cells in healthy people across ages. As for the study in general: About one barcoded beta molecule per two T cells was the capture yield of template switching.

Study-wide results and caveats: Not knowing donor CMV status may have confounded expanded clonotype changes. Age showed a roughly linear inverse relationship with TCR beta diversity per million T cells.

CDR1 is LGHNA and CDR2 is YSLEER in the germline V gene. The CDR3 covers 16 residues. Details on this clonotype: The antigen is undetermined. A junction end diverges from the germline sequence, so it may reflect a read error.

PCR was performed a second time for about 7 to 11 cycles using a sample-barcoded 5' primer and a J-beta primer mix. Unique molecular identifiers of 12 random nucleotides labeled each cDNA. MiXCR, run by TCRdb on the 5' RACE reads, gives a single entry per CDR3 protein. The sample includes roughly 700,000 distinct CDR3 sequences, more than 40% of them seen just once. The TCR comes from a woman aged 60-70 years in good health. The sequenced sample consisted of blood. V gene TRBV4-3 combines with J gene TRBJ2-1; D is undetermined. The CDR3 bases are TGCGCCAACAGCCAAGGTTCGAGTCAGAACTACAATGAGCAGTTCTTC. Protein sequence: CANSQGSSQNYNEQFF.